This entry is about one T cell receptor (beta chain). This entry belongs to a study of blood T cell repertoires in COVID-19. For the study at large: The United States, Italy and Spain were the sources of the acute and convalescent COVID-19 samples. The cDNA or gDNA used as material had been derived from T cells, B-cell-depleted T cells, or PBMCs.

Original methodology: The assay estimated nucleated cells by amplifying reference gene primers. Using immunoSEQ multiplex PCR, the repertoire was profiled, and TCRdb retains in-frame clones only, with some absent. The V and J calls and clone size come from that table; D and trimming were worked out from the DNA. The table has some 99,000 clones, approximately 84% seen once. This clonotype was sampled from a woman over 75 with acute or convalescent COVID-19. The specimen sequenced was peripheral blood.

CDR3 region: CASSEGTAANYGYTF. In DNA form, the CDR3 reads TGTGCCAGCAGCGAAGGGACAGCGGCTAACTATGGCTACACCTTC. The chain joins TRBV7-8 to TRBJ1-2, with TRBD1 matching 7 bases. Germline assignment: CDR1 SGHVS and CDR2 FQNEAQ. With 5 bases clipped from V and 0 bases from J, the junction kept 6 bases outside the gene matches. CDR3 length: 15 amino acids.